This T cell receptor (beta chain) was observed in a study of cytomegalovirus exposure and HLA in healthy donors. Turning to the study itself: The use of the same platform for the 120 validation repertoires and the roughly 700 first-cohort repertoires was reported by a later analysis.

Only one count was recorded for this clone. The antigen remains unidentified. Study-level results: Reportedly, diagnosis of cytomegalovirus status by the classifier showed high specificity and sensitivity. Researchers catalogued 164 TCR beta chains as cytomegalovirus-associated.

Produced via immunoSEQ multiplex PCR; TCRdb's table is partial and in-frame only. Here the sample spans about 57,000 clones, over 90% being singletons. The receptor was isolated from a woman aged 18-29 years in good health and CMV-seronegative. Sequenced sample: PBMCs.

The CDR3 loop reads CASSDPTSGGPGETQYF. As DNA, the CDR3 is TGTGCCAGCAGTGATCCGACTAGCGGGGGCCCTGGGGAGACCCAGTACTTC. The rearrangement links TRBV6-1 to TRBJ2-5, with 12 nucleotides matching TRBD2. Germline V lookup: CDR1 MNHNS, CDR2 SASEGT. Unmatched junction bases numbered 10, after V lost 3 bases and J lost 5 bases. The CDR3 runs 17 residues.